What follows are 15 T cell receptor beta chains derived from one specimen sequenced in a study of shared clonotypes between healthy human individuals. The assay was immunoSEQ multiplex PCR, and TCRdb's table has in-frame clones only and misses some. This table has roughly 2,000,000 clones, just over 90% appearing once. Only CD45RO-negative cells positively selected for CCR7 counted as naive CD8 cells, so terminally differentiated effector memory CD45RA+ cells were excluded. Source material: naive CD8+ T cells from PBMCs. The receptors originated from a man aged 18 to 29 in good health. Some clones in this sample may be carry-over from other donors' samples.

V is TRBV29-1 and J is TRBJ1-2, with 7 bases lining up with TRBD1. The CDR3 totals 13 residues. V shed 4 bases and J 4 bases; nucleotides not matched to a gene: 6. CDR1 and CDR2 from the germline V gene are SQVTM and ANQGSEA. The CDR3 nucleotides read TGCAGCGTTGGAACGGGACAGACCTATGGCTACACCTTC. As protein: CSVGTGQTYGYTF.

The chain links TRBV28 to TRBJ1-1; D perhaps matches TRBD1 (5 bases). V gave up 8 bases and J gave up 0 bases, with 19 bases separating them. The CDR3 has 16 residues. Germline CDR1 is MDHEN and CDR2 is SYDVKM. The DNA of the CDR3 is TGTGCCAGCGACGGGGGGGACCCTATCATGAACACTGAAGCTTTCTTT. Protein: CASDGGDPIMNTEAFF.

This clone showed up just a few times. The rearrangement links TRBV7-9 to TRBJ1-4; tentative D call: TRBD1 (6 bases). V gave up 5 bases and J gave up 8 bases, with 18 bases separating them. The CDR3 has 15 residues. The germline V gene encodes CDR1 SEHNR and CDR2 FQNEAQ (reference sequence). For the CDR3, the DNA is TGTGCCAGCAGCCCCCGTGCAGGGGATGGAGAAAAACTGTTTTTT. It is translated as CASSPRAGDGEKLFF.

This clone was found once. The CDR3 loop reads CATSSVGGPTGELFF. CDR3 sequence (DNA): TGTGCCACCTCATCGGTCGGGGGCCCCACCGGGGAGCTGTTTTTT. J is TRBJ2-2 and V is TRBV9; tentatively, D is TRBD1 or TRBD2 (6 bases each). From germline, CDR1 is SGDLS and CDR2 YYNGEE. Trimming cost V 9 bases and J 4 bases, with 19 bases left between them. CDR3 length equals 15 residues.

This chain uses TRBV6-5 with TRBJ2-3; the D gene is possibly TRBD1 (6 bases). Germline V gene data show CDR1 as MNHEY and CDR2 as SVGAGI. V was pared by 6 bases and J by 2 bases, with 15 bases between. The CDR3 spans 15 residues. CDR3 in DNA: TGTGCCAGCAGCCTCGGGACACAAACCACAGATACGCAGTATTTT. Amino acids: CASSLGTQTTDTQYF.

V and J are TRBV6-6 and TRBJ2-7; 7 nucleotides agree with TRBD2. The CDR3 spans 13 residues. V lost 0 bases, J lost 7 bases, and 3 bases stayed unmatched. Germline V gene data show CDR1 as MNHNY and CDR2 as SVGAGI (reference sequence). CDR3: CASSYSNSGEQYF. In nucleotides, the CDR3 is TGTGCCAGCAGTTACTCCAATAGCGGGGAGCAGTACTTC.

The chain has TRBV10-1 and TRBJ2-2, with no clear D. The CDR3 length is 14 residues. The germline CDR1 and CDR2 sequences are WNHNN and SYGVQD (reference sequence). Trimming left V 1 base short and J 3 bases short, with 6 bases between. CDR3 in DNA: TGCGCCAGCAGTGAGTATCGGGACACCGGGGAGCTGTTTTTT. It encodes CASSEYRDTGELFF.

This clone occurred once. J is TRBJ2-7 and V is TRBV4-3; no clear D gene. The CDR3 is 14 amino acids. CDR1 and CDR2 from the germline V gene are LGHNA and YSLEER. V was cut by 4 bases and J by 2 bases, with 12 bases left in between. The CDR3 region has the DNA TGCGCCAGCAGCCCCCAAACGGAAACCTACGAGCAGTACTTC. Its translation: CASSPQTETYEQYF.

CDR3 sequence reads: CASRPPGISGDNEQFF. CDR3 in DNA: TGTGCCAGCAGACCTCCAGGGATCAGTGGGGACAATGAGCAGTTCTTC. This chain uses TRBV7-9 with TRBJ2-1; possible D gene TRBD1, 5 bases. This CDR3 is 16 amino acids long. The V end lost 6 bases, the J end lost 5 bases, and 20 bases lay between the germline ends. Germline CDR1 is SEHNR and CDR2 is FQNEAQ (reference sequence).

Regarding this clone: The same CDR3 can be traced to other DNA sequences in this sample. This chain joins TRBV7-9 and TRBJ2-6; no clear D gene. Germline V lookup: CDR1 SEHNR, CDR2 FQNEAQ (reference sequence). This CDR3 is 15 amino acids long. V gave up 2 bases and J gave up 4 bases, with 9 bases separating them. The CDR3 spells CASSLSVGGANVLTF. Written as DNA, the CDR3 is TGTGCCAGCAGCTTATCGGTAGGCGGGGCCAACGTCCTGACTTTC.

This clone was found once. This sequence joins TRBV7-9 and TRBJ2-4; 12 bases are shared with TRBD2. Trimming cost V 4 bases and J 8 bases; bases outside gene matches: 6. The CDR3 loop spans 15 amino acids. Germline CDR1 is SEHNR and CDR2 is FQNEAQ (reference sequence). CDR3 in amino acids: CASSSPSGRGHIQYF. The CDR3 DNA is TGTGCCAGCAGCTCCCCTAGCGGGAGGGGACACATTCAGTACTTC.

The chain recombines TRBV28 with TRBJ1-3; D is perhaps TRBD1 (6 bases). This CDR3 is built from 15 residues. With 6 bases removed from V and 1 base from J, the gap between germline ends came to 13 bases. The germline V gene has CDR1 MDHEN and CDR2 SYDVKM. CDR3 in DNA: TGTGCCAGCAGATGGAGGACAGTATCTGGAAACACCATATATTTT. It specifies CASRWRTVSGNTIYF.

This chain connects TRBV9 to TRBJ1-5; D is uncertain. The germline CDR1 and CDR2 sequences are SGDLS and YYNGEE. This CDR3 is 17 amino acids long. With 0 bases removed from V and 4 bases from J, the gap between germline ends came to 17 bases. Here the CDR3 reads CASSVGPGTAKNQPQHF. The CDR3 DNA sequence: TGTGCCAGCAGCGTAGGGCCCGGCACTGCCAAGAATCAGCCCCAGCATTTT.

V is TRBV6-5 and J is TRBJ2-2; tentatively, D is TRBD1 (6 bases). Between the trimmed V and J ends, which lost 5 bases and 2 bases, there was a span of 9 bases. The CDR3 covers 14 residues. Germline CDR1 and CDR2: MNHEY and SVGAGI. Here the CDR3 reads CASSPDRNTGELFF. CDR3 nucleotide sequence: TGTGCCAGCAGTCCGGACAGAAACACCGGGGAGCTGTTTTTT.

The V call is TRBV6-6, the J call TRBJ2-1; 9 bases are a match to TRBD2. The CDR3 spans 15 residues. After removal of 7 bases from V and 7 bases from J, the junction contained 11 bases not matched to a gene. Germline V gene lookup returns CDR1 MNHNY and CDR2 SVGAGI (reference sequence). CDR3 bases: TGTGCCAGCACCCACCCGGGGACTAGCAATAATGAGCAGTTCTTC. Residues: CASTHPGTSNNEQFF.